These 5 T cell receptor beta chains came from one sample sequenced in a study of T cell responses to AZD1222 COVID-19 vaccine. Only in-frame clones appear in the TCRdb table, and some are missing; sequencing was by immunoSEQ multiplex PCR. The sample contains some 150,000 clones, approximately 95% of which appear only once. Here the sequenced sample was peripheral blood, taken on day 0 of MenACWY control vaccination. The receptors shown here come from an adult in good health.

This clone has just a few counts. The chain uses TRBV28 and TRBJ1-2; D unclear. The CDR3 contains 13 residues. Germline-derived CDR1 and CDR2 are MDHEN and SYDVKM. Trimming cost V 5 bases and J 6 bases, with 13 bases left between them. CDR3 sequence reads: CASSPSGRDGYTF. Written as DNA, the CDR3 is TGTGCCAGCAGTCCCTCGGGGAGGGATGGCTACACCTTC.

The V and J genes are TRBV12-3 or TRBV12-4 and TRBJ2-2; D ambiguous. This CDR3 is built from 11 residues. The germline V and J ends were trimmed by 6 bases and 7 bases, with 6 bases remaining between them. The CDR3 DNA is TGTGCCAGCAGGATCGTCGGGGAGCTGTTTTTT. As protein: CASRIVGELFF.

This chain connects TRBV4-1 to TRBJ1-5; D not certain. Germline CDR1 reads MGHRA; CDR2 reads YSYEKL. V was trimmed by 2 bases and J by 0 bases, leaving 8 bases between them. The CDR3 runs 15 residues. DNA of the CDR3: TGCGCCAGCAGCCAACTTAGCTATAGCAATCAGCCCCAGCATTTT. Protein sequence: CASSQLSYSNQPQHF.

The V call is TRBV7-8, the J call TRBJ2-5, with TRBD2 matching 9 bases. Germline CDR1 SGHVS, CDR2 FQNEAQ. The CDR3 is made up of 14 amino acids. V trimming: 4 bases; J trimming: 5 bases; junction bases outside the gene matches: 5. The CDR3 nucleotides read TGTGCCAGCAGCTCCCTGCGGGAGGGGGAGACCCAGTACTTC. Its translation is CASSSLREGETQYF.

This chain connects TRBV29-1 to TRBJ2-3; 8 bases are a match to TRBD1. The CDR3 extends over 10 amino acids. With 7 bases clipped from V and 6 bases from J, the junction kept 0 bases outside the gene matches. In germline, CDR1 is SQVTM, CDR2 ANQGSEA. CDR3 amino acids: CSGTGDTQYF. CDR3 bases: TGCAGCGGGACAGGGGATACGCAGTATTTT.